These 18 T cell receptor beta chains were all obtained from the same sample, sequenced in a study of graft-versus-host responses after intestinal transplantation. TCRdb keeps only in-frame clones here, not all; method: immunoSEQ multiplex PCR. The table records tens of thousands of clones, approximately 40% of them present only once. Researchers placed approximately 200,000 CFSE-labeled responder cells in culture with approximately 200,000 irradiated, violet-dye-labeled stimulator cells. Here the sequenced sample was alloreactive CD8+ T cells from a mixed lymphocyte reaction culture, taken before transplantation. The subset denotes: CFSE-low proliferating T cells sorted from roughly six-day pre-transplant mixed lymphocyte reaction (GvH or HvG direction). Receptors were obtained from a human patient who was an organ donor for intestinal transplantation.

The chain has TRBV10-1 and TRBJ2-3; D not certain. The germline gives CDR1 WNHNN, CDR2 SYGVQD (reference sequence). V was trimmed by 7 bases and J by 0 bases, leaving 11 bases between them. The CDR3 runs 14 residues. The DNA of the CDR3 is TGCGCCAGCACACAGCACTTTAGCACAGATACGCAGTATTTT. Translating gives CASTQHFSTDTQYF.

This clone was seen once. The chain employs TRBV28 and TRBJ2-3, with TRBD2 matching 9 bases. Losses at the gene ends were 7 bases for V and 2 bases for J; bases not matched to a gene: 10. The germline V gene has CDR1 MDHEN and CDR2 SYDVKM. The CDR3 has 16 amino acids. CDR3 DNA sequence: TGTGCCAGCAATTCCTTTTCTAGCGGGACCACAGATACGCAGTATTTT. Its protein product is CASNSFSSGTTDTQYF. The full variable domain, its missing parts supplied by reference TRBV28 and TRBJ2-3, is DVKVTQSSRYLVKRTGEKVFLECVQDMDHENMFWYRQDPGLGLRLIYFSYDVKMKEKGDIPEGYSVSREKKERFSLILESASTNQTSMYLCASNSFSSGTTDTQYFGPGTRLTVL.

The chain has TRBV19 and TRBJ1-2, with a possible D match to TRBD1 (5 bases). Trimming pared 3 bases from V and 4 bases from J, leaving 18 bases between. This CDR3 has 16 residues. Germline values: CDR1 LNHDA, CDR2 SQIVND (reference sequence). CDR3 sequence (DNA): TGTGCCAGTAGTATTTTGAGACAGAGGCCTCCCTATGGCTACACCTTC. Amino acid sequence: CASSILRQRPPYGYTF.

This chain links TRBV27 with TRBJ1-6; D is perhaps TRBD1 (6 bases). This CDR3 spans 14 amino acids. Germline V gene sequence: CDR1 MNHEY, CDR2 SMNVEV (reference sequence). Trimming took 3 bases from V and 7 from J, leaving 10 bases between them. The CDR3 region is CASSFVGGNSPLHF. Written as DNA, the CDR3 is TGTGCCAGCAGTTTTGTAGGGGGGAATTCACCCCTCCACTTT.

This clone was counted between two and nine times. Here the CDR3 DNA reads TGTGCCAGCAGCCAAGGCCTAGCGGGAGCCTACTCCTACGAGCAGTACTTC. Translation gives CASSQGLAGAYSYEQYF. The V and J genes are TRBV5-4 and TRBJ2-7, with 10 positions matching TRBD2. The CDR3 contains 17 residues. Germline lookup yields CDR1 SGHNT and CDR2 YYREEE (reference sequence). Germline trimming cut 4 bases from V and 0 bases from J; bases unmatched to any gene: 10.

This CDR3 reads CASSAPRTGGSYRSYNEQFF. CDR3 sequence (DNA): TGTGCCAGCAGTGCCCCAAGGACAGGGGGCTCCTATCGCTCCTACAATGAGCAGTTCTTC. This chain links TRBV28 with TRBJ2-1; TRBD1 agrees at 11 bases. J lost 0 bases, V lost 5 bases, and 15 bases had no gene match. The CDR3 runs to 20 residues. CDR1 is MDHEN, CDR2 SYDVKM, per germline.

Only a few counts were recorded for this clone. The CDR3 sequence is CASSPDRNYGYTF. CDR3 DNA sequence: TGTGCCAGCAGCCCCGACAGAAACTATGGCTACACCTTC. The chain combines TRBV5-4 with TRBJ1-2; D is perhaps TRBD1 (5 bases). Germline loops: CDR1 SGHNT, CDR2 YYREEE (reference sequence). Trimming removed 4 bases at V and 2 bases at J, with 9 bases between. The CDR3 consists of 13 residues. The variable domain in full, completed from reference TRBV5-4 and TRBJ1-2, reads ETGVTQSPTHLIKTRGQQVTLRCSSQSGHNTVSWYQQALGQGPQFIFQYYREEENGRGNFPPRFSGLQFPNYSSELNVNALELDDSALYLCASSPDRNYGYTFGSGTRLTVV.

Here the CDR3 reads CASSNGPGTEQYF. The CDR3, as DNA: TGTGCCAGCAGTAACGGACCTGGGACCGAGCAGTACTTC. This rearrangement joins TRBV6-6 to TRBJ2-7, with D perhaps being TRBD1 or TRBD2 (5 bases each). CDR1 is MNHNY, CDR2 SVGAGI, per germline (reference sequence). V shed 5 bases and J shed 6 bases, with 14 bases lying between them. The CDR3 consists of 13 residues.

This clone was seen a few times. The chain links TRBV4-1 to TRBJ1-1; D uncertain. Germline V gives CDR1 MGHRA, CDR2 YSYEKL. The CDR3 is 15 amino acids. V was trimmed by 0 bases and J by 2 bases, leaving 10 bases between them. CDR3 bases: TGCGCCAGCAGCCAAGATTCAACCGGCAACACTGAAGCTTTCTTT. Translated: CASSQDSTGNTEAFF.

CDR3 bases: TGTGCCAGCAGCTTACTAGTCGGCCCGTTCTTC. Protein: CASSLLVGPFF. The chain is built from TRBV7-9 and TRBJ2-1; D is unclear. The ends were cut back, 2 bases at V and 15 bases at J, with 11 bases in the middle. CDR3 length: 11 amino acids. Germline V gene sequence: CDR1 SEHNR, CDR2 FQNEAQ (reference sequence). Complete variable domain (other parts from reference TRBV7-9 and TRBJ2-1): DTGVSQNPRHKITKRGQNVTFRCDPISEHNRLYWYRQTLGQGPEFLTYFQNEAQLEKSRLLSDRFSAERPKGSFSTLEIQRTEQGDSAMYLCASSLLVGPFFGPGTRLTVL.

V is TRBV19 and J is TRBJ1-1; D gene uncertain. V lost 2 bases, J lost 1 base, and 5 bases lay in between. The CDR3 is 13 residues long. CDR1 and CDR2 (germline): LNHDA, SQIVND (reference sequence). For the CDR3, the DNA is TGTGCCAGTAGTATAACCCCGAACACTGAAGCTTTCTTT. Its translation is CASSITPNTEAFF.

The chain has TRBV6-4 and TRBJ2-7, with D possibly matching TRBD2 (5 bases). Germline V gives CDR1 MRHNA, CDR2 SNTAGT. V gave up 0 bases and J gave up 3 bases, with 12 bases separating them. CDR3 length: 15 amino acids. The CDR3 region has the DNA TGTGCCAGCAGTGACTCTGACCGGGATTACTACGAGCAGTACTTC. Translated: CASSDSDRDYYEQYF.

The chain joins TRBV7-3 to TRBJ2-1; D is ambiguous. CDR3 length equals 12 residues. Germline values: CDR1 SGHTA, CDR2 FQGTGA. The V gene lost 2 bases and the J gene lost 10 bases, with 9 bases spanning the gap. Written as DNA, the CDR3 is TGTGCCAGCAGCTTAGGCCGCCCCGAGCAGTTCTTC. It codes for CASSLGRPEQFF.

Only a few counts were recorded for this clone. This chain joins TRBV7-8 and TRBJ2-3; D is perhaps TRBD2 (5 bases). From germline, CDR1 is SGHVS and CDR2 FQNEAQ. Deletions cut 1 base from V and 1 base from J, with 9 bases between. The CDR3 is 15 amino acids. The CDR3, as DNA: TGTGCCAGCAGCTTAGAACGGGGAGGCACAGATACGCAGTATTTT. It specifies CASSLERGGTDTQYF.

This clone was counted a few times. The V call is TRBV27, the J call TRBJ2-5; possibly TRBD2 for D (6 bases). CDR3 length: 15 amino acids. Germline V CDR1 and CDR2: MNHEY, SMNVEV (reference sequence). Trimming took 6 bases from V and 4 from J, leaving 18 bases between them. DNA of the CDR3: TGTGCCAGCAGCCCCGAGCCCGAGGGAGGAGAGACCCAGTACTTC. The encoded protein is CASSPEPEGGETQYF.

This sequence joins TRBV14 and TRBJ2-7; perhaps TRBD2 as D (6 bases). Germline values: CDR1 SGHDN, CDR2 FVKESK. CDR3 length equals 15 residues. Trimming pared 4 bases from V and 6 bases from J, leaving 19 bases between. The CDR3 here is CASSPHWRDSFEQYF. In nucleotides, the CDR3 is TGTGCCAGCAGCCCCCATTGGCGGGATTCGTTCGAGCAGTACTTC. Together with reference TRBV14 and TRBJ2-7, the CDR3 gives the full variable domain: EAGVTQFPSHSVIEKGQTVTLRCDPISGHDNLYWYRRVMGKEIKFLLHFVKESKQDESGMPNNRFLAERTGGTYSTLKVQPAELEDSGVYFCASSPHWRDSFEQYFGPGTRLTVT.

This clone has only a few counts. V and J are TRBV6-5 and TRBJ2-7; 9 bases match TRBD2. Trimming took 6 bases from V and 5 from J; bases not matched to a gene: 8. This CDR3 has 14 residues. In germline, CDR1 is MNHEY, CDR2 SVGAGI. DNA of the CDR3: TGTGCCAGCAGCTTTAGCGGGAGTTATAACGAGCAGTACTTC. It translates to CASSFSGSYNEQYF.

A word on this clone: This likely traces to a read error, being one base from a far larger clone. The chain has TRBV6-5 and TRBJ1-1, with unresolved D. Per the germline V gene, CDR1 is MNHEY and CDR2 is SVGAGI. The CDR3 loop spans 11 amino acids. V was cut by 6 bases and J by 4 bases, with 6 bases left in between. CDR3 DNA: TGTGCCAGCAGGGAGGGCACTGAAGCTTTCTTT. Encoded protein: CASREGTEAFF.